The sample holds one count of the clone carrying this T cell receptor (beta chain). It was treatment-naive patients with stable or active relapsing-remitting disease who made up the multiple sclerosis controls. Trimming stripped 2 bases from V and 3 bases from J, with 14 bases between. In germline, CDR1 is DFQATT, CDR2 SNEGSKA (reference sequence). The CDR3 sequence is 15 residues long. This sample was included in a study of CD8 T cells in Susac syndrome. With random hexamers, reverse transcription was performed on roughly 0.45 to 1 ug of RNA. TCRdb processed the immunoSEQ multiplex PCR reads anew with MiXCR; each CDR3 protein has one entry. The table shows around 130,000 distinct CDR3 sequences, with roughly 76% occurring only once.

Sample: CD8+ T cells from PBMCs. The genes are TRBV20-1 and TRBJ1-5; TRBD1 might be the D (5 bases). This receptor was obtained from a human donor with multiple sclerosis. CDR3 coding DNA: TGCAGTGCTAGATATAGGGGAGGGTTCAATCAGCCCCAGCATTTT. Encoded protein: CSARYRGGFNQPQHF.